This entry features one TCR beta chain sequence. Its antigen is as yet unknown. The data are from a study of prognosis after radiotherapy for stage I lung cancer. Germline assignment: CDR1 SGHNT and CDR2 YENEEA. The CDR3 runs 17 residues. J gave up 3 bases and V 5 bases, and 10 bases lay outside the gene matches. Amplification of TCR beta CDR3 from genomic DNA used two-round multiplex PCR. Primers (each specific to one TRBV or TRBJ gene) were used in first-round PCR. Each CDR3 protein gets one entry after TCRdb re-called the multiplex PCR reads with MiXCR. This table holds about 15,000 distinct CDR3 sequences, around 29% found once. General observations from the study: Tumor specificity of the expanded TCR clones was not determined. Some patients went on to develop distant metastases. Their Shannon entropy after stereotactic body radiation therapy was lower, and its change from baseline was also lower.

The rearrangement uses TRBV11-3 and TRBJ2-3, with TRBD2 matching over 11 bases. The sequence was obtained from a donor over 45 with non-small cell lung cancer. Sequenced material: PBMCs, taken before or after stereotactic body radiation therapy (not recorded which). Here the CDR3 reads CASSLTLAGGRTDTQYF. Written as DNA, the CDR3 is TGTGCCAGCAGCCTCACCTTAGCGGGAGGGAGAACAGATACGCAGTATTTT. Combining the CDR3 with reference TRBV11-3 and TRBJ2-3 gives the whole variable domain EAGVVQSPRYKIIEKKQPVAFWCNPISGHNTLYWYLQNLGQGPELLIRYENEEAVDDSQLPKDRFSAERLKGVDSTLKIQPAELGDSAVYLCASSLTLAGGRTDTQYFGPGTRLTVL.